The rows below give T cell receptor beta chains drawn from one sample of a study of CD8 T cells in ankylosing spondylitis. One entry per CDR3 protein results from TCRdb running MiXCR on the 5' RACE reads. The sample has about 440,000 distinct CDR3 sequences, roughly a sixth seen once; the top ten hold over 1%. Sequencing input: blood, either unsorted or a sorted T cell fraction (not recorded which). The receptors here all came from a male donor with ankylosing spondylitis. Both conserved end residues are trimmed from each CDR3.

v_gene	j_gene	CDR3aa
TRBV20-1	TRBJ2-3	SARDRVSGRALPSTDTQY
TRBV6-1	TRBJ1-2	ASSLGTRIGANYGYT
TRBV7-3	TRBJ2-1	ASSSEGAYNEQF
TRBV12-3/TRBV12-4	TRBJ1-1	ASSSLTGGRTEAF
TRBV3-1	TRBJ2-3	ASSQDWQGSDTQY
TRBV20-1	TRBJ1-2	SARDMWAGGYT
TRBV3-1	TRBJ1-1	ASSPTQGPNTEAF
TRBV4-1	TRBJ2-7	ASSHLWGGPGSYEQY
TRBV19	TRBJ2-7	ASGYEYEQY
TRBV7-9	TRBJ1-1	ASSLKGPGTEAF